The TCR beta chain described here comes from a study of blood T cell repertoires in COVID-19. Study overall: COVID-19 samples collected from the United States, Italy and Spain covered acute and convalescent phases. T cells, B-cell-depleted T cells, or PBMCs provided the cDNA or gDNA that served as material.

The CDR3 contains 16 residues. Trimming left V 0 bases short and J 7 bases short, with 16 bases between. Germline CDR1 and CDR2: SGHNT and YYREEE (reference sequence). Generated by immunoSEQ multiplex PCR, the TCRdb table keeps only in-frame clones and is missing some. The sample shows about 93,000 clones, roughly nine tenths of them seen only once. Patients in Seattle were enrolled during active infection, then followed longitudinally. The rearrangement joins TRBV5-4 to TRBJ1-4, with D perhaps TRBD1 (6 bases). The receptor's source is a man between 60 and 75 years old with COVID-19, enrolled during active disease. Sequenced sample: peripheral blood. As DNA, the CDR3 is TGTGCCAGCAGCTTGGAGGGGGGAGGGGCACGTGAAAAACTGTTTTTT. Translation gives CASSLEGGGAREKLFF.